This record concerns one TCR beta chain sequence. Its antigen is as yet unknown. Data came from immunoSEQ multiplex PCR; TCRdb stores just in-frame clones and leaves some out. The repertoire holds tens of thousands of clones, with about 83% as singletons. The V and J ends lost 1 base and 2 bases respectively, with 2 bases between them. This CDR3 comprises 13 residues. The germline V gene encodes CDR1 SSHAT and CDR2 FNYEAQ (reference sequence). The data originate from a study of radiation and T cells in renal cell carcinoma. Points from the study as a whole: No pretreatment tumor biopsies were available for baseline clonotypes. Top tumor clonotypes rose in blood 2 weeks post-radiation, then contracted.

This sample's time point: blood 4 weeks post-SBRT, at nephrectomy. Treatment indicated: 15 Gy SBRT to primary tumor, nephrectomy 4 weeks later. Nephrectomy followed 15 Gy stereotactic body radiation by 4 weeks. Blood was sampled at baseline, 2 weeks and 4 weeks after SBRT. This chain connects TRBV7-7 to TRBJ2-2; no clear D gene. The sample in question was blood, obtained from a patient whose treatment included radiotherapy and nephrectomy. The TCR sequence derives from a man aged 60-69 years with renal cell carcinoma. For the CDR3, the DNA is TGTGCCAGCAGCTTAGAAAACACCGGGGAGCTGTTTTTT. It encodes CASSLENTGELFF.